This TCR beta chain was obtained from a study of CD8 T cells in Susac syndrome. About the study: When blood was drawn, patients with Susac syndrome were on intravenous immunoglobulin alone, on corticosteroids, or therapy-naive.

Whole-study results and caveats: Only a relatively small number of individuals were included in the TCR sequencing and HLA analysis.

Sequencing of TCR beta covered CD8+ and CD4+ T cells obtained from blood. In Susac syndrome patients, recently defined diagnostic criteria for definite or probable disease were met. The ends lost 4 bases at V and 3 bases at J; junction bases unmatched: 8. Germline loops: CDR1 SGHTA, CDR2 FQGNSA. The CDR3 is 15 amino acids. An amount of RNA that ranged from about 0.45 to 1 ug was reverse transcribed with random hexamers. TCRdb reprocessed the immunoSEQ multiplex PCR reads via MiXCR and lists one record per CDR3 protein. The data contain 210,000 or so distinct CDR3 sequences, roughly 93% of them singletons. As regards this clonotype: What it binds is not known.

The sequence was collected from a human donor with Susac syndrome. V gene TRBV7-2 combines with J gene TRBJ2-7, with 8 positions matching TRBD1. Sequencing used CD4+ T cells from PBMCs. The CDR3 DNA reads TGTGCCAGCAGCTCTCAGGGGACAGGCATCTACGAGCAGTACTTC. Translated: CASSSQGTGIYEQYF.